This T cell receptor beta chain is drawn from a study of T cells in Graves' hyperthyroidism and ophthalmopathy. Study-wide findings and caveats: A median around 6.4 months before onset, the model predicted ophthalmopathy.

Graves' hyperthyroidism qualified as stable when ophthalmopathy did not progress within 18 months. RNA transcripts gave rise to amplified TCR beta CDR3 regions. Using the HTBI primer set, a first-round RT-PCR was run on the TCR CDR3. TCRdb called the multiplex PCR reads again in MiXCR, with one record for every CDR3 protein. The sample lists about 420,000 distinct CDR3 sequences; approximately 14% were seen once. Germline V lookup: CDR1 DFQATT, CDR2 SNEGSKA (reference sequence). The J segment lost 4 bases and the V segment lost 4 bases, leaving 4 bases of the junction unmatched. The CDR3 consists of 14 residues. Many counts were recorded for this clonotype. Antigen: not known.

The receptor was derived from a woman under 30 with Graves' hyperthyroidism. The sample was blood. The chain combines TRBV20-1 with TRBJ2-6, with 7 bases that match TRBD1. The CDR3 is CSAIDRAGANVLTF. CDR3 DNA: TGCAGTGCTATCGACAGGGCCGGGGCCAACGTCCTGACTTTC.